A single sample gave rise to the 22 T cell receptor beta chains below, sequenced in a study of blood T cell repertoires in COVID-19 (dated by TCRdb to about 2020). The library came from the immunoSEQ multiplex PCR assay. TCRdb provides this immuneACCESS table in a form limited to in-frame rearrangements. Some clones are lacking; in checked studies, under half of them reflect an unresolved V gene, and why the rest are absent is not known. The sample profile shows 100,000 to 150,000 clones; about 86% of them were found once. The biggest ten clones account for 2% to 2.5% of the sample. Material: PBMCs or T cells enriched from blood (not recorded which). The source is a woman aged 45-59 years who had recovered from COVID-19.

V is TRBV5-1 and J is TRBJ2-1; D not resolved. Germline CDR1 is SGHRS and CDR2 is YFSETQ. This CDR3 spans 12 amino acids. Trimming removed 3 bases from V and 7 bases from J, with 8 bases in between. CDR3 residues: CASSSTRNEQFF. The DNA for the CDR3 is TGCGCCAGCAGCTCTACCAGGAATGAGCAGTTCTTC.

The V call is TRBV7-8, the J call TRBJ1-6; a possible D gene is TRBD1 (5 bases). The V end was cut by 3 bases, the J end by 5 bases, with 11 bases between. The CDR3 is 15 residues long. Germline V gene data show CDR1 as SGHVS and CDR2 as FQNEAQ. The DNA of the CDR3 is TGTGCCAGCAGCTTTCCGGGCAGGGATAATTCACCCCTCCACTTT. Protein product: CASSFPGRDNSPLHF.

The chain recombines TRBV2 with TRBJ1-2; D is ambiguous. Germline V gene data show CDR1 as SNHLY and CDR2 as FYNNEI. The CDR3 runs to 14 residues. Trimming took 3 bases from V and 4 from J, leaving 12 bases between them. The CDR3 nucleotides read TGTGCCAGCAGTGACTCGACACCCCTCTATGGCTACACCTTC. Protein sequence: CASSDSTPLYGYTF.

This chain connects TRBV29-1 to TRBJ2-7; possibly TRBD2 for D (5 bases). The CDR3 totals 16 residues. Trimming took 4 bases from V and 2 from J, leaving 21 bases between them. CDR1 SQVTM and CDR2 ANQGSEA come from the germline V gene. The CDR3 region is CSVVAGQALDPYEQYF. The CDR3 DNA sequence: TGCAGCGTTGTCGCGGGCCAGGCTTTAGACCCCTACGAGCAGTACTTC.

The V gene is TRBV5-5, the J gene TRBJ1-5, with D maybe TRBD1 (6 bases). CDR3 length equals 15 residues. V was trimmed by 0 bases and J by 3 bases, leaving 10 bases between them. The germline V gene has CDR1 SGHKS and CDR2 YYEKEE (reference sequence). The CDR3 region has the DNA TGTGCCAGCAGCTTGGAGGACAGTTACAATCAGCCCCAGCATTTT. Amino acid sequence: CASSLEDSYNQPQHF.

The chain employs TRBV27 and TRBJ1-5; TRBD1 aligns across 9 bases. Germline V gene data show CDR1 as MNHEY and CDR2 as SMNVEV (reference sequence). The CDR3 is 18 residues long. V lost 3 bases and J lost 7; bases outside the gene matches: 16. The chain's CDR3 is CASSLGFPSTGGGQPQHF. CDR3 nucleotide sequence: TGTGCCAGCAGTTTGGGGTTCCCGTCTACAGGGGGCGGACAGCCCCAGCATTTT.

The CDR3 DNA sequence: TGTGCCAGCAGCTTAACAGGGGCCATTAATCAGCCCCAGCATTTT. Its translation is CASSLTGAINQPQHF. The V and J genes are TRBV7-6 and TRBJ1-5; 7 bases match TRBD1. This CDR3 has 15 residues. From germline, CDR1 is SGHVS and CDR2 FNYEAQ. After removal of 2 bases from V and 4 bases from J, the junction contained 5 bases not matched to a gene.

V and J are TRBV2 and TRBJ1-3, with D possibly TRBD1 on 5 matching bases. The CDR3 covers 18 residues. Germline loops: CDR1 SNHLY, CDR2 FYNNEI. V was shortened by 2 bases and J by 0 bases, with 17 bases between the two germline ends. The CDR3 loop reads CASSETKAPGDSGNTIYF. DNA of the CDR3: TGTGCCAGCAGTGAAACTAAGGCTCCGGGGGACTCTGGAAACACCATATATTTT. Full variable domain (remainder filled in from reference TRBV2 and TRBJ1-3): EPEVTQTPSHQVTQMGQEVILRCVPISNHLYFYWYRQILGQKVEFLVSFYNNEISEKSEIFDDQFSVERPDGSNFTLKIRSTKLEDSAMYFCASSETKAPGDSGNTIYFGEGSWLTVV.

This chain uses TRBV5-6 with TRBJ2-2; TRBD1 aligns across 9 bases. CDR1 is SGHDT, CDR2 YYEEEE, per germline. This CDR3 contains 18 residues. Trimming at V came to 6 bases and at J to 2 bases, leaving 14 bases not matched to a gene. The CDR3 spells CASNRGQGPFYNTGELFF. DNA for the CDR3: TGTGCCAGCAATCGTGGACAGGGGCCATTCTATAACACCGGGGAGCTGTTTTTT.

This clone has just one count. V and J are TRBV11-2 and TRBJ1-4; D gene ambiguous. The V and J ends lost 6 bases and 5 bases respectively, with 19 bases between them. Germline V gene lookup returns CDR1 SGHAT and CDR2 FQNNGV. The CDR3 spans 16 residues. The CDR3 is CASRSGSSIVNEKLFF. The CDR3 nucleotides read TGTGCCAGCAGATCCGGGTCATCAATTGTCAATGAAAAACTGTTTTTT.

This chain connects TRBV18 to TRBJ2-3; perhaps TRBD2 as D (6 bases). Germline CDR1 KGHSH, CDR2 LQKENI. This CDR3 has 14 amino acids. CDR3 DNA sequence: TGTTCGGGGACCCCGGGACTCCAATTAGATACGCAGTATTTT. The encoded protein is CSGTPGLQLDTQYF.

The chain carries TRBV5-8 and TRBJ2-5; 7 positions match TRBD1. Germline V CDR1 and CDR2: SGHTS, YDEGEE. Unmatched junction bases numbered 4, after V lost 3 bases and J lost 2 bases. This CDR3 contains 14 residues. CDR3 protein: CASSSGQAQETQYF. CDR3 sequence (DNA): TGTGCCAGCAGCTCCGGACAGGCACAAGAGACCCAGTACTTC.

This chain connects TRBV7-9 to TRBJ2-7; D may correspond to TRBD1 or TRBD2 (5 bases each). The CDR3 is made up of 12 amino acids. V was trimmed by 5 bases and J by 3 bases, leaving 8 bases between them. Germline lookup yields CDR1 SEHNR and CDR2 FQNEAQ (reference sequence). The CDR3, as DNA: TGTGCCAGCAGCAGGGACGGCTACGAGCAGTACTTC. Translating it yields CASSRDGYEQYF. The variable domain in full, completed from reference TRBV7-9 and TRBJ2-7, reads DTGVSQNPRHKITKRGQNVTFRCDPISEHNRLYWYRQTLGQGPEFLTYFQNEAQLEKSRLLSDRFSAERPKGSFSTLEIQRTEQGDSAMYLCASSRDGYEQYFGPGTRLTVT.

The rearrangement uses TRBV6-1 and TRBJ1-3, with a tentative D call TRBD1 (6 bases). The CDR3 has 15 residues. In germline, CDR1 is MNHNS, CDR2 SASEGT. V was cut by 2 bases and J by 0 bases, with 8 bases left in between. CDR3 nucleotides: TGTGCCAGCAGTGAACAAGGGGGCTCTGGAAACACCATATATTTT. Translated: CASSEQGGSGNTIYF.

V is TRBV10-1 and J is TRBJ1-2; 8 nucleotides align to TRBD1. This CDR3 region has 15 residues. Germline CDR1 WNHNN, CDR2 SYGVQD (reference sequence). The trim removed 3 bases at V and 2 bases at J, leaving 5 bases unmatched. CDR3 nucleotide sequence: TGCGCCAGCAGTGACTGGGACAGGCAGAACTATGGCTACACCTTC. Its protein product is CASSDWDRQNYGYTF.

The rearrangement links TRBV7-2 to TRBJ2-7; TRBD1 aligns across 8 bases. The CDR3 extends over 16 amino acids. The germline CDR1 and CDR2 sequences are SGHTA and FQGNSA. After removal of 4 bases from V and 2 bases from J, the junction contained 10 bases not matched to a gene. CDR3 bases: TGTGCCAGCAGCTCACTCGGACAGGGAACCGCCTACGAGCAGTACTTC. Translation: CASSSLGQGTAYEQYF.

The chain couples TRBV9 to TRBJ1-2; tentatively, D is TRBD1 (5 bases). V dropped 3 bases and J dropped 4 bases, with 13 bases sitting between them. Germline V lookup: CDR1 SGDLS, CDR2 YYNGEE. The CDR3 runs 14 residues. This chain's CDR3 is CASSGQTDIYGYTF. DNA for the CDR3: TGTGCCAGCAGCGGTCAGACAGATATCTATGGCTACACCTTC. The whole variable domain, remainder taken from reference TRBV9 and TRBJ1-2, is DSGVTQTPKHLITATGQRVTLRCSPRSGDLSVYWYQQSLDQGLQFLIQYYNGEERAKGNILERFSAQQFPDLHSELNLSSLELGDSALYFCASSGQTDIYGYTFGSGTRLTVV.

V usage is TRBV2 and J usage is TRBJ2-3; D might be TRBD1 (6 bases). Trimming took 6 bases from V and 2 from J, leaving 12 bases between them. The CDR3 loop spans 14 amino acids. Germline CDR1 reads SNHLY; CDR2 reads FYNNEI. CDR3 residues: CASRKQGSTDTQYF. The CDR3 nucleotides read TGTGCCAGCAGAAAACAGGGATCCACAGATACGCAGTATTTT.

This chain links TRBV6-5 with TRBJ1-1; D is possibly TRBD1 (6 bases). The CDR3 is 14 amino acids. With 5 bases removed from V and 4 bases from J, the gap between germline ends came to 14 bases. CDR1 is MNHEY, CDR2 SVGAGI, per germline. The CDR3 spells CASSRGHRGTEAFF. The CDR3 DNA is TGTGCCAGCAGTAGGGGACATCGGGGCACTGAAGCTTTCTTT.

This clone has a handful of counts. V and J are TRBV24-1 and TRBJ2-2; 12 bases match TRBD2. From germline, CDR1 is KGHDR and CDR2 SFDVKD. V gave up 5 bases and J gave up 5 bases; unmatched junction bases: 11. CDR3 length: 18 residues. CDR3: CATSAALGTSGWTGELFF. The CDR3 DNA reads TGTGCCACCAGTGCGGCACTCGGGACTAGCGGGTGGACCGGGGAGCTGTTTTTT.

The chain is built from TRBV19 and TRBJ2-3; tentatively, D is TRBD2 (5 bases). Germline V gene data show CDR1 as LNHDA and CDR2 as SQIVND (reference sequence). Between the trimmed V and J ends, which lost 3 bases and 1 base, there was a span of 8 bases. The CDR3 has 14 amino acids. CDR3 nucleotide sequence: TGTGCCAGTAGTATGGGTAGCGGCACAGATACGCAGTATTTT. This gives the protein CASSMGSGTDTQYF.

CDR3 nucleotides: TGTGCCAGCAGCCCCTTCCCGGGTCAAGAGGGCAATGAGCAGTTCTTC. Residues: CASSPFPGQEGNEQFF. The chain couples TRBV5-5 to TRBJ2-1, with D possibly being TRBD2 (5 bases). Germline-derived CDR1 and CDR2 are SGHKS and YYEKEE (reference sequence). Trimming left V 4 bases short and J 6 bases short, with 20 bases between. This CDR3 is 16 amino acids long.